This T cell receptor beta chain was profiled in a study of PD-1 blockade in classical Hodgkin lymphoma. Every patient had relapsed following autologous stem cell transplantation, and cohorts differed in brentuximab vedotin exposure. Study-wide findings and caveats: Lower baseline TCR diversity marked trial partial responders and progressors. Baseline TCR diversity was reportedly lower in newly diagnosed patients than in healthy donors. It was reported as lower still in relapsed/refractory patients. By C4D1 there was a significant rise in CD4+ TCR diversity but not in CD8+ TCR diversity.

Sequencing was performed with immunoSEQ multiplex PCR; in TCRdb, only in-frame clones are kept and a portion is missing. The sample lists tens of thousands of clones, roughly nine tenths occurring once. Comments on this clone: Its matching antigen is unknown.

The receptor was derived from a human donor with classical Hodgkin lymphoma. The sample was peripheral blood mononuclear cells (PBMCs), taken at baseline.

The CDR3 region is CASSVSVRWENTEAFF. The DNA for the CDR3 is TGTGCCAGCAGTGTATCAGTCCGGTGGGAAAACACTGAAGCTTTCTTT. The chain uses TRBV2 and TRBJ1-1; D uncertain. Germline assignment: CDR1 SNHLY and CDR2 FYNNEI. This CDR3 is built from 16 residues. Trimming cost V 4 bases and J 2 bases, with 17 bases left between them.